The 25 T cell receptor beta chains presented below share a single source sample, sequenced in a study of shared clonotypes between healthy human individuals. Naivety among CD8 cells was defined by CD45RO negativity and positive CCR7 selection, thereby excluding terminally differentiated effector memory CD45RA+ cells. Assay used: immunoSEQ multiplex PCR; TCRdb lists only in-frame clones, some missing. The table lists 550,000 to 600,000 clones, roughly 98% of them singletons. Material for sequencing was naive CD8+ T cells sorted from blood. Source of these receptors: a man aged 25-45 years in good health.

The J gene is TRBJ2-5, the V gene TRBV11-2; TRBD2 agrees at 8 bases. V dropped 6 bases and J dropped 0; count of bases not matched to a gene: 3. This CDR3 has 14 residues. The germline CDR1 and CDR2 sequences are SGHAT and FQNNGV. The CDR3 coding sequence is TGTGCCAGCAGGGGACTAGGCAACCAAGAGACCCAGTACTTC. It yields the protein CASRGLGNQETQYF.

The CDR3 is CASSRRDKPYEQYF. The DNA of the CDR3 is TGTGCCAGCAGCAGGCGGGACAAACCTTACGAGCAGTACTTC. The J gene is TRBJ2-7, the V gene TRBV7-2; perhaps D is TRBD1 or TRBD2 (6 bases each). The CDR3 spans 14 residues. The V gene lost 5 bases and the J gene lost 4 bases, with 15 bases spanning the gap. Germline V gene lookup returns CDR1 SGHTA and CDR2 FQGNSA.

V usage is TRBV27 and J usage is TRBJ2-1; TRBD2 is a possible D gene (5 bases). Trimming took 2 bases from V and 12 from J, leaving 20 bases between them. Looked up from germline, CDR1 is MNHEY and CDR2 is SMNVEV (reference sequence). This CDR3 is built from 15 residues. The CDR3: CASSLPRGAHNRQFF. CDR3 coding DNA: TGTGCCAGCAGTTTACCCCGGGGAGCTCACAACCGGCAGTTCTTC.

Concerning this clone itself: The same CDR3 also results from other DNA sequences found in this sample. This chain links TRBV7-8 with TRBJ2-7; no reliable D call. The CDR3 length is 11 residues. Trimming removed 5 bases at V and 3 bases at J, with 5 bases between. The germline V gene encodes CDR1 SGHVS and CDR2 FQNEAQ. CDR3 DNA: TGTGCCAGCAGCCCGGACTACGAGCAGTACTTC. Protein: CASSPDYEQYF.

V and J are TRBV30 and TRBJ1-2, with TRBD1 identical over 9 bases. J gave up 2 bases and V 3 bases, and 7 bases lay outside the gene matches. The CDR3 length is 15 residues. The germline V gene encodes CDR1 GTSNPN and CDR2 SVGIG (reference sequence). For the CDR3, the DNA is TGTGCCTGGAGCCGCGACAGGGGGATGAACTATGGCTACACCTTC. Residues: CAWSRDRGMNYGYTF.

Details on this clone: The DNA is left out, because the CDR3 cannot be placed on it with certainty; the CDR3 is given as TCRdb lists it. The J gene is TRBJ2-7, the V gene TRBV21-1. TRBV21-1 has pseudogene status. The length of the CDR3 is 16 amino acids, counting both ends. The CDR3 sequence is CASSNVGTGAFYEQYF.

The CDR3, as DNA: TGTGCCAGCAGCTTAACGTACCAAGAGACCCAGTACTTC. Amino acid sequence: CASSLTYQETQYF. The chain links TRBV11-2 to TRBJ2-5; D gene ambiguous. The length of the CDR3 is 13 residues. V was pared by 2 bases and J by 0 bases, with 4 bases between. Germline loops: CDR1 SGHAT, CDR2 FQNNGV.

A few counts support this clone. The CDR3 reads CASSLVLQRNEQFF. The CDR3 bases are TGTGCCAGCAGCTTAGTTTTACAGCGCAATGAGCAGTTCTTC. The V call is TRBV7-9, the J call TRBJ2-1; unclear D gene. The CDR3 sequence is 14 residues long. Germline V lookup: CDR1 SEHNR, CDR2 FQNEAQ (reference sequence). The V gene lost 1 base and the J gene lost 6 bases, with 10 bases spanning the gap.

CDR3: CASSIGTSENNEQFF. The CDR3 nucleotides are TGTGCCAGCAGCATCGGGACTAGCGAGAACAATGAGCAGTTCTTC. The chain employs TRBV9 and TRBJ2-1; 10 bases match TRBD2. Unmatched junction bases numbered 6, after V lost 4 bases and J lost 5 bases. CDR1 SGDLS and CDR2 YYNGEE come from the germline V gene. The CDR3 runs 15 residues.

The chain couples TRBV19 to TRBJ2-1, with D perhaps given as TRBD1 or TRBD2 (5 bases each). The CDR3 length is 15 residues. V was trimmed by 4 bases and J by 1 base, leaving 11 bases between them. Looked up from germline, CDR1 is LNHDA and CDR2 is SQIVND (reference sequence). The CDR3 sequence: CASSTGSGSYNEQFF. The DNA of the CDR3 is TGTGCCAGTAGTACAGGGTCGGGATCCTACAATGAGCAGTTCTTC.

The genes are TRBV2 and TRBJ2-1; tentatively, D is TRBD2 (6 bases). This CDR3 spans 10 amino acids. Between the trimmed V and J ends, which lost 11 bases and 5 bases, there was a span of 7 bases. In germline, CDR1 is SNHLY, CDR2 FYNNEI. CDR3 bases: TGTGCCTCTAGCGACAATGAGCAGTTCTTC. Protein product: CASSDNEQFF. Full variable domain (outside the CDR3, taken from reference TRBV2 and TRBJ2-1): EPEVTQTPSHQVTQMGQEVILRCVPISNHLYFYWYRQILGQKVEFLVSFYNNEISEKSEIFDDQFSVERPDGSNFTLKIRSTKLEDSAMYFCASSDNEQFFGPGTRLTVL.

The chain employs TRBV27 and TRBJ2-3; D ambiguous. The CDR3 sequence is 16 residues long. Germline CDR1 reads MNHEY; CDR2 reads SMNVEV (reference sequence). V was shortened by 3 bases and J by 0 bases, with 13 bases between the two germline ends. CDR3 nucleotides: TGTGCCAGCAGTTTCCTCTGGCGCCCTAGCACAGATACGCAGTATTTT. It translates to CASSFLWRPSTDTQYF.

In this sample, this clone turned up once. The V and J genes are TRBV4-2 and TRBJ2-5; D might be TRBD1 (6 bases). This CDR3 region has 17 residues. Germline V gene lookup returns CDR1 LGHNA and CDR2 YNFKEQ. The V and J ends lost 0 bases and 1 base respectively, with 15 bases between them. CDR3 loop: CASSQEAPGGAQETQYF. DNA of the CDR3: TGTGCCAGCAGCCAAGAGGCACCTGGGGGCGCCCAAGAGACCCAGTACTTC.

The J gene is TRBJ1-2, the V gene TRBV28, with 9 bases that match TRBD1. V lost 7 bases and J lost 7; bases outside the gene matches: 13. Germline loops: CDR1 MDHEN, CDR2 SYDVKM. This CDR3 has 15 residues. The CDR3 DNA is TGTGCCAGCAACACTTGGGGACAGGGTAATACTGGCTACACCTTC. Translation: CASNTWGQGNTGYTF.

CDR3 amino acids: CASSLPDRVVEYEQYF. CDR3 sequence (DNA): TGCGCCAGCAGCTTGCCCGACAGGGTGGTTGAGTACGAGCAGTACTTC. This chain uses TRBV5-1 with TRBJ2-7, with TRBD1 matching 7 bases. Looked up from germline, CDR1 is SGHRS and CDR2 is YFSETQ. V lost 1 base to trimming and J lost 4 bases; unmatched junction nucleotides: 11. CDR3 length: 16 residues.

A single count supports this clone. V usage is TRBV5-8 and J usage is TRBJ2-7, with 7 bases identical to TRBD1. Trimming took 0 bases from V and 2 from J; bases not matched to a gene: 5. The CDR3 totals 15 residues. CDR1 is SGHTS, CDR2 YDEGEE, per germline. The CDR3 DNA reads TGTGCCAGCAGCTTGGGACAGGGCCGAACCTACGAGCAGTACTTC. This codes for CASSLGQGRTYEQYF. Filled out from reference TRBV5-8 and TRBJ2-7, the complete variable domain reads EAGVTQSPTHLIKTRGQQATLRCSPISGHTSVYWYQQALGLGLQFLLWYDEGEERNRGNFPPRFSGRQFPNYSSELNVNALELEDSALYLCASSLGQGRTYEQYFGPGTRLTVT.

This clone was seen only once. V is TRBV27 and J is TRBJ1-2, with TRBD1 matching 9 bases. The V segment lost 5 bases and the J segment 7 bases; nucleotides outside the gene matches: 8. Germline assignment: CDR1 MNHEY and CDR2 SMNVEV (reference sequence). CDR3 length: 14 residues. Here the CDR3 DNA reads TGTGCCAGCAGTCCGGGACAGGGTCTCGGTGGCTACACCTTC. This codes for CASSPGQGLGGYTF.

The CDR3 DNA follows: TGTGCCAGCAGTTTGATATCTGAGAACTATGGCTACACCTTC. Its protein is CASSLISENYGYTF. This chain uses TRBV28 with TRBJ1-2; D unclear. CDR3 length equals 14 residues. Deletions cut 3 bases from V and 2 bases from J, with 10 bases between. Germline V gives CDR1 MDHEN, CDR2 SYDVKM.

The CDR3 reads CASSLVPDPGTTNYEQYF. The CDR3 coding sequence is TGTGCCAGCAGCTTAGTACCCGACCCCGGGACTACCAACTACGAGCAGTACTTC. The chain links TRBV7-9 to TRBJ2-7; 7 positions agree with TRBD2. Germline CDR1 is SEHNR and CDR2 is FQNEAQ (reference sequence). J lost 3 bases, V lost 1 base, and 15 bases had no gene match. CDR3 length equals 18 residues. The full variable domain, in which reference TRBV7-9 and TRBJ2-7 provide the parts outside the CDR3, is DTGVSQNPRHKITKRGQNVTFRCDPISEHNRLYWYRQTLGQGPEFLTYFQNEAQLEKSRLLSDRFSAERPKGSFSTLEIQRTEQGDSAMYLCASSLVPDPGTTNYEQYFGPGTRLTVT.

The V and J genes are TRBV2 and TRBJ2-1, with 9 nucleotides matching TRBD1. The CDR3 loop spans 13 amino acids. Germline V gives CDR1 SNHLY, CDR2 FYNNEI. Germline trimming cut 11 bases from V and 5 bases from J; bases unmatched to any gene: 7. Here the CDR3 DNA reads TGTGCCGGTTCGGGACAGGGAAACAATGAGCAGTTCTTC. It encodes CAGSGQGNNEQFF.

The CDR3 nucleotides are TGCAGCGTTGTAGGACAGGGGGATGGGTTTGAGCAGTTCTTC. The encoded protein is CSVVGQGDGFEQFF. The rearrangement links TRBV29-1 to TRBJ2-1; TRBD1 agrees at 10 bases. The germline V gene has CDR1 SQVTM and CDR2 ANQGSEA. V was pared by 4 bases and J by 9 bases, with 9 bases of the junction left unmatched. This CDR3 is 14 amino acids long.

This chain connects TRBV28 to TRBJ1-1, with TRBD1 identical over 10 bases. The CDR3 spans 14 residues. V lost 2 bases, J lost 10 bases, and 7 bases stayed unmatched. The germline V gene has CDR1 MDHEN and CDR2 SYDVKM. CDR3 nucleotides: TGTGCCAGCAGTTTAGGGGACAGGGGCGCGGTAGCTTTCTTT. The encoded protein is CASSLGDRGAVAFF.

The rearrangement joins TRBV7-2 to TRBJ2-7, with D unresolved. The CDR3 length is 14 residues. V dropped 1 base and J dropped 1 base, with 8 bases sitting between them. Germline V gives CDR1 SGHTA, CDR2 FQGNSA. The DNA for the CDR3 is TGTGCCAGCAGCTTAGTGGGTCAGTCCTACGAGCAGTACTTC. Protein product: CASSLVGQSYEQYF.

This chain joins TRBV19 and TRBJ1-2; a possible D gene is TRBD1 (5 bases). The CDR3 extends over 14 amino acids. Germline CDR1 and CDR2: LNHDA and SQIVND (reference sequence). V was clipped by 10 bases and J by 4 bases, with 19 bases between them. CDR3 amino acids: CATSGTLNFYGYTF. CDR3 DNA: TGTGCCACCTCCGGGACCCTGAACTTCTATGGCTACACCTTC.

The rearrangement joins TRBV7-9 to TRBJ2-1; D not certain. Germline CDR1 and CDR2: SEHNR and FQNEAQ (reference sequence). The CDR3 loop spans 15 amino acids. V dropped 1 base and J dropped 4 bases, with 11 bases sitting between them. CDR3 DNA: TGTGCCAGCAGCTTAGGAACCGGGCTTTACAATGAGCAGTTCTTC. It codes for CASSLGTGLYNEQFF. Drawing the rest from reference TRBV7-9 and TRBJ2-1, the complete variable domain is DTGVSQNPRHKITKRGQNVTFRCDPISEHNRLYWYRQTLGQGPEFLTYFQNEAQLEKSRLLSDRFSAERPKGSFSTLEIQRTEQGDSAMYLCASSLGTGLYNEQFFGPGTRLTVL.